This T cell receptor (beta chain) appears in the sequencing data of a study of beta chain features in type 1 diabetes. As for the study in general: Cell yields, gender and age were comparable in patients and healthy donors. Study results and limitations: When Type 1 diabetes patients were examined, their TCRB CDR3s proved moderately but significantly shorter in all four CD4+ subsets.

Germline CDR1 reads SGDLS; CDR2 reads YYNGEE. Trimming cost V 4 bases and J 6 bases; bases outside gene matches: 12. This CDR3 spans 16 amino acids. Every sorted population was more than 95% pure. Comment on this clone: The antigen is unknown.

Reverse transcription of all isolated RNA meant that expressed TCRB transcripts were sequenced. Generated by immunoSEQ multiplex PCR, the TCRdb table keeps only in-frame clones and is missing some. The sample lists around 500,000 clones, roughly 31% seen once, with almost 0.065% in the top ten. This sequence joins TRBV9 and TRBJ2-2, with TRBD2 matching 7 bases. The sample consisted of naive CD4+ T cells from blood. The receptor comes from a young man in good health. CDR3 region: CASSYGTAGVSGELFF. CDR3 in DNA: TGTGCCAGCAGCTACGGGACGGCGGGAGTATCCGGGGAGCTGTTTTTT.